This T cell receptor beta chain was sequenced during a study of OX40 agonist ivuxolimab in advanced cancers. About the study: Ivuxolimab, which patients received intravenously every 2 weeks, was dosed at 0.01 to 10 mg/kg. Allowance was made for prior anti-PD-1, anti-PD-L1 or anti-CTLA-4 therapy, and 40% to 45% had some. With a range of 23 to 79, age averaged approximately 60 years, and 65% to 90% were male. Findings of the study overall: Expanded clones belonging to CD8+ T cells outnumbered, on average, those of CD4+.

Measured with immunoSEQ multiplex PCR; TCRdb has only the in-frame clones, and not every one. Of over 85,000 clones detected, more than 70% appear once; the ten largest clones hold 0.27%. In its sample, this clone was seen once. The antigen remains undetermined. The clonotype originates from an adult with an advanced solid tumor such as melanoma, head and neck, liver or kidney cancer. Sequenced material: CD4+ or CD8+ T cells sorted from blood, taken in a trial of the OX40 agonist ivuxolimab.

The CDR3 is CASSLKGQGGTEAFF. In nucleotides, the CDR3 is TGCGCCAGCAGCTTAAAAGGACAAGGTGGCACTGAAGCTTTCTTT. The chain carries TRBV5-1 and TRBJ1-1, with D tentatively TRBD1 (5 bases). Trimming took off 2 bases at V and 4 bases at J, with 15 bases between the two ends. Germline assignment: CDR1 SGHRS and CDR2 YFSETQ. The CDR3 length is 15 residues.